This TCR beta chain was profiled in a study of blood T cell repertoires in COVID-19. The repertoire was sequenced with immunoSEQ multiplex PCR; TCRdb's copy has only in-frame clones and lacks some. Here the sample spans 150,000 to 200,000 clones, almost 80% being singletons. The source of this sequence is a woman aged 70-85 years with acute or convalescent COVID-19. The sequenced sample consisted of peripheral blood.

CDR3 nucleotide sequence: TGTGCCAGCAGCTACGACAGGGATGAGACCCAGTACTTC. As protein: CASSYDRDETQYF. The chain employs TRBV5-4 and TRBJ2-5; 7 nucleotides match TRBD1. The CDR3 is 13 amino acids. CDR1 is SGHNT, CDR2 YYREEE, per germline (reference sequence). V was pared by 3 bases and J by 5 bases, with 4 bases of the junction left unmatched. The whole variable domain, filled in from reference TRBV5-4 and TRBJ2-5, reads ETGVTQSPTHLIKTRGQQVTLRCSSQSGHNTVSWYQQALGQGPQFIFQYYREEENGRGNFPPRFSGLQFPNYSSELNVNALELDDSALYLCASSYDRDETQYFGPGTRLLVL.